What follows are 27 T cell receptor beta chains derived from one specimen sequenced in a study of preoperative IRX-2 immunotherapy in early breast cancer. Libraries were prepared by immunoSEQ multiplex PCR; TCRdb keeps only in-frame clonotypes and omits some of them. The sample yields 34,000 or so clones, over 80% seen once. Treatment defined: preoperative locoregional IRX-2 cytokine immunotherapy. The sample in question was lymph node tissue, obtained from a patient treated with IRX-2 immunotherapy. These receptors were obtained from a human donor with breast cancer.

This clone was seen only once. The V gene is TRBV15, the J gene TRBJ2-2, with D perhaps matching TRBD1 (6 bases). Germline CDR1 LNHNV, CDR2 YYDKDF (reference sequence). The CDR3 runs to 14 residues. Deletions cut 2 bases from V and 4 bases from J, with 8 bases between. The DNA for the CDR3 is TGTGCCACCAGCAGACAGGGGTCCACCGGGGAGCTGTTTTTT. Translating it yields CATSRQGSTGELFF.

Concerning this clone: One end of the junction does not line up with germline, which may come from a read error. This chain connects TRBV12-5 to TRBJ2-6; 9 bases are a match to TRBD1. The CDR3 totals 17 residues. From germline, CDR1 is LGHNT and CDR2 FRNRAP. The CDR3 here is CASTPGQGHSGANVLTF. The CDR3 bases are TGTGCCAGCACTCCGGGACAGGGCCACTCTGGGGCCAACGTCCTAACTTTC.

This clone was picked up a small number of times. V usage is TRBV19 and J usage is TRBJ1-3; D is unclear. Trimming shortened V by 6 bases and J by 0 bases, and 9 bases separated the two germline ends. The CDR3 extends over 14 amino acids. From germline, CDR1 is LNHDA and CDR2 SQIVND (reference sequence). The CDR3 sequence is CASSTVTSGNTIYF. The CDR3 DNA sequence: TGTGCCAGTAGCACTGTCACCTCTGGAAACACCATATATTTT.

The J gene is TRBJ2-1, the V gene TRBV4-1; 8 bases line up with TRBD2. Unmatched junction bases numbered 8, after V lost 1 base and J lost 3 bases. Germline values: CDR1 MGHRA, CDR2 YSYEKL. This CDR3 is 17 amino acids long. The CDR3 bases are TGCGCCAGCAGCCAAGCCCTTAAGCGGGAGATCTACAATGAGCAGTTCTTC. Its protein product is CASSQALKREIYNEQFF.

J is TRBJ1-2 and V is TRBV1; the table's D call, TRBD1, has no DNA check behind it. TRBV1 is deemed a pseudogene. The CDR3 loop spans 14 amino acids. The CDR3 region has the DNA TGCGCCAGCAGCCAAGCAAGGGACAGGGTTGGCTACACCTTC. Translated, it gives CASSQARDRVGYTF.

The chain recombines TRBV19 with TRBJ2-3; 7 nucleotides line up with TRBD2. The length of the CDR3 is 13 residues. The V gene end was trimmed by 8 bases and the J gene end by 0 bases; junction bases not matched to a gene: 2. CDR1 and CDR2 from the germline V gene are LNHDA and SQIVND (reference sequence). The CDR3 protein is CASGTISTDTQYF. Here the CDR3 DNA reads TGTGCCAGTGGGACTATAAGCACAGATACGCAGTATTTT.

A single count supports this clone. The chain employs TRBV19 and TRBJ2-7; D uncertain. Germline V lookup: CDR1 LNHDA, CDR2 SQIVND (reference sequence). The germline V and J ends were trimmed by 7 bases and 0 bases, with 19 bases remaining between them. CDR3 length: 16 amino acids. CDR3 amino acids: CASNFAGKPTSYEQYF. CDR3 sequence (DNA): TGTGCCAGTAATTTCGCTGGGAAGCCCACCTCCTACGAGCAGTACTTC.

V and J are TRBV5-1 and TRBJ2-7; D is ambiguous. Germline CDR1 reads SGHRS; CDR2 reads YFSETQ. V was pared by 3 bases and J by 6 bases, with 22 bases between. The CDR3 consists of 16 residues. The CDR3 here is CASSYYGPTAIVEQYF. The CDR3 DNA is TGCGCCAGCAGCTACTATGGTCCGACGGCGATTGTCGAGCAGTACTTC.

This clone showed up just once. The genes are TRBV15 and TRBJ2-3; tentatively, D is TRBD2 (6 bases). The V end was cut by 1 base, the J end by 3 bases, with 14 bases between. Germline values: CDR1 LNHNV, CDR2 YYDKDF (reference sequence). This CDR3 region has 16 residues. The DNA of the CDR3 is TGTGCCACCAGCAGAGTACGGCCCGCGGGGACAGATACGCAGTATTTT. Protein product: CATSRVRPAGTDTQYF. The entire variable domain, with the rest obtained from reference TRBV15 and TRBJ2-3, is as follows: DAMVIQNPRYQVTQFGKPVTLSCSQTLNHNVMYWYQQKSSQAPKLLFHYYDKDFNNEADTPDNFQSRRPNTSFCFLDIRSPGLGDTAMYLCATSRVRPAGTDTQYFGPGTRLTVL.

This chain joins TRBV29-1 and TRBJ2-3, with D uncertain. Trimming removed 0 bases at V and 5 bases at J, with 6 bases between. The germline CDR1 and CDR2 sequences are SQVTM and ANQGSEA. This CDR3 spans 12 amino acids. CDR3 sequence: CSVEDRIDTQYF. The DNA of the CDR3 is TGCAGCGTTGAAGATAGAATAGATACGCAGTATTTT.

The rearrangement uses TRBV6-8 and TRBJ1-2, with D possibly TRBD1 on 5 matching bases. Between the trimmed V and J ends, which lost 1 base and 5 bases, there was a span of 20 bases. The length of the CDR3 is 17 residues. CDR1 and CDR2 from the germline V gene are MNHGY and SAAAGT. The CDR3 bases are TGTGCCAGCAGTTACTACCGGGACCGCCGGATCCATTATGGCTACACCTTC. Translation: CASSYYRDRRIHYGYTF.

The chain uses TRBV28 and TRBJ2-2, with a possible D match to TRBD1 (5 bases). With 6 bases removed from V and 7 bases from J, the gap between germline ends came to 18 bases. Looked up from germline, CDR1 is MDHEN and CDR2 is SYDVKM. This CDR3 is built from 15 residues. The DNA for the CDR3 is TGTGCCAGCAGGCTGGCAGGGTTGGTCGTCGGGGAGCTGTTTTTT. This codes for CASRLAGLVVGELFF.

This chain uses TRBV6-8 with TRBJ1-2, with D perhaps TRBD1 (6 bases). The CDR3 consists of 14 residues. Germline assignment: CDR1 MNHGY and CDR2 SAAAGT. The germline V and J ends were trimmed by 0 bases and 8 bases, with 13 bases remaining between them. DNA of the CDR3: TGTGCCAGCAGTTACTCCGGGCCTCAGGGGGGCTACACCTTC. Translated, it gives CASSYSGPQGGYTF.

V is TRBV30 and J is TRBJ2-5, with D perhaps matching TRBD2 (6 bases). This CDR3 is 19 amino acids long. V dropped 1 base and J dropped 5 bases, with 29 bases sitting between them. Per the germline V gene, CDR1 is GTSNPN and CDR2 is SVGIG (reference sequence). Here the CDR3 reads CAWSGRRRAQRTGSETQYF. The CDR3 DNA follows: TGTGCCTGGAGTGGCCGGCGGAGGGCGCAGCGGACGGGTTCCGAGACCCAGTACTTC. Based on the CDR3 plus reference TRBV30 and TRBJ2-5, the full variable domain is SQTIHQWPATLVQPVGSPLSLECTVEGTSNPNLYWYRQAAGRGLQLLFYSVGIGQISSEVPQNLSASRPQDRQFILSSKKLLLSDSGFYLCAWSGRRRAQRTGSETQYFGPGTRLLVL.

This chain joins TRBV19 and TRBJ2-7, with 7 bases lining up with TRBD2. Trimming cost V 5 bases and J 5 bases; bases outside gene matches: 15. Germline loops: CDR1 LNHDA, CDR2 SQIVND (reference sequence). The CDR3 is 16 amino acids. The CDR3 DNA is TGTGCCAGTAGTGCTCAGCCGGGACTATCCCCCCACGAGCAGTACTTC. Translated, it gives CASSAQPGLSPHEQYF.

The genes are TRBV28 and TRBJ2-1, with D perhaps matching TRBD1 (7 bases). The germline CDR1 and CDR2 sequences are MDHEN and SYDVKM. V gave up 4 bases and J gave up 2 bases, with 15 bases separating them. CDR3 length: 16 residues. CDR3 residues: CASSSQGGEAYNEQFF. The CDR3 nucleotides read TGTGCCAGCAGTTCCCAGGGGGGAGAGGCCTACAATGAGCAGTTCTTC.

The chain joins TRBV5-1 to TRBJ2-2; 8 positions agree with TRBD1. With V trimmed by 5 bases and J by 7 bases, 10 bases remained unmatched. The CDR3 loop spans 15 amino acids. Germline V CDR1 and CDR2: SGHRS, YFSETQ. For the CDR3, the DNA is TGCGCCAGCAGAAGGTGGACAGGGTCGAACGGGGAGCTGTTTTTT. Residues: CASRRWTGSNGELFF. The variable domain in full, completed from reference TRBV5-1 and TRBJ2-2, reads KAGVTQTPRYLIKTRGQQVTLSCSPISGHRSVSWYQQTPGQGLQFLFEYFSETQRNKGNFPGRFSGRQFSNSRSEMNVSTLELGDSALYLCASRRWTGSNGELFFGEGSRLTVL.

This clone was observed a few times. The chain combines TRBV28 with TRBJ1-4; TRBD1 matches at 7 bases. Germline-derived CDR1 and CDR2 are MDHEN and SYDVKM. The ends lost 7 bases at V and 5 bases at J; junction bases unmatched: 7. The CDR3 runs 14 residues. In DNA form, the CDR3 reads TGTGCCAGCACGCGACAGGGCCAAAATGAAAAACTGTTTTTT. As protein: CASTRQGQNEKLFF.

The V call is TRBV6-8, the J call TRBJ1-3; D is ambiguous. Trimming stripped 4 bases from V and 5 bases from J, with 6 bases between. The CDR3 is 12 residues long. Germline CDR1 MNHGY, CDR2 SAAAGT. CDR3 in amino acids: CASSSNRNTIYF. The CDR3 nucleotides read TGTGCCAGCAGTTCCAATCGAAACACCATATATTTT.

This chain joins TRBV28 and TRBJ2-7, with 7 nucleotides matching TRBD2. This CDR3 has 16 residues. Germline V gives CDR1 MDHEN, CDR2 SYDVKM. J was trimmed by 2 bases and V by 4 bases; bases with no gene match: 11. The CDR3 region has the DNA TGTGCCAGCAGTTCCCCCCGCGGGGGAGGCCCCTACGAGCAGTACTTC. Translation gives CASSSPRGGGPYEQYF.

This chain uses TRBV19 with TRBJ1-2, with TRBD1 matching 11 bases. V lost 3 bases and J lost 7; bases outside the gene matches: 7. Germline V gives CDR1 LNHDA, CDR2 SQIVND (reference sequence). The length of the CDR3 is 15 residues. The CDR3 loop is CASSITGTGGRGYTF. The CDR3 nucleotides are TGTGCCAGTAGTATTACCGGGACAGGGGGTCGTGGCTACACCTTC.

The chain carries TRBV15 and TRBJ2-5; possible D gene TRBD2, 6 bases. The V and J ends lost 3 bases and 14 bases respectively, with 28 bases between them. Germline V gives CDR1 LNHNV, CDR2 YYDKDF (reference sequence). The CDR3 covers 16 residues. The CDR3 spells CATSRAGGGAAPLLYF. DNA for the CDR3: TGTGCCACCAGCAGGGCCGGGGGAGGCGCGGCCCCCCTTTTATACTTC.

The chain is built from TRBV4-1 and TRBJ1-2; D gene uncertain. The CDR3 contains 14 residues. V lost 0 bases and J 2 bases, leaving 7 bases between the germline ends. Germline-derived CDR1 and CDR2 are MGHRA and YSYEKL. The CDR3 here is CASSQDRRNYGYTF. The CDR3 coding sequence is TGCGCCAGCAGCCAAGATCGCCGCAACTATGGCTACACCTTC.

The J gene is TRBJ2-3, the V gene TRBV19, with TRBD1 matching over 7 bases. V lost 3 bases to trimming and J lost 0 bases; unmatched junction nucleotides: 3. Germline V gene data show CDR1 as LNHDA and CDR2 as SQIVND (reference sequence). The CDR3 is 15 amino acids. The CDR3 sequence: CASSMGQTSTDTQYF. In DNA, the CDR3 is TGTGCCAGTAGTATGGGACAGACTAGCACAGATACGCAGTATTTT. The whole variable domain, remainder taken from reference TRBV19 and TRBJ2-3, is DGGITQSPKYLFRKEGQNVTLSCEQNLNHDAMYWYRQDPGQGLRLIYYSQIVNDFQKGDIAEGYSVSREKKESFPLTVTSAQKNPTAFYLCASSMGQTSTDTQYFGPGTRLTVL.

The gene calls are TRBV30 and TRBJ2-7; TRBD1 matches at 10 bases. CDR3 length: 15 amino acids. Germline V gives CDR1 GTSNPN, CDR2 SVGIG (reference sequence). Germline trimming cut 2 bases from V and 5 bases from J; bases unmatched to any gene: 9. The CDR3 loop reads CAWSPWTGGFNEQYF. The CDR3 nucleotides read TGTGCCTGGAGTCCCTGGACAGGGGGGTTCAACGAGCAGTACTTC.

This chain connects TRBV18 to TRBJ2-1; D remains unclear. This CDR3 has 17 amino acids. Germline-derived CDR1 and CDR2 are KGHSH and LQKENI. V lost 0 bases, J lost 8 bases, and 20 bases lay in between. CDR3 nucleotides: TGTGCCAGCTCACCACCTTTGCTTCAACAAGGTCTCGATGAGCAGTTCTTC. This gives the protein CASSPPLLQQGLDEQFF.

Details on this clone: Additional DNA sequences in this sample encode the identical CDR3. This chain uses TRBV18 with TRBJ2-7; no firm D call. The CDR3 runs to 13 residues. Trimming shortened V by 3 bases and J by 0 bases, and 6 bases separated the two germline ends. CDR1 is KGHSH, CDR2 LQKENI, per germline. The CDR3 coding sequence is TGTGCCAGCTCACCTCCTAGCTCCTACGAGCAGTACTTC. It yields the protein CASSPPSSYEQYF.